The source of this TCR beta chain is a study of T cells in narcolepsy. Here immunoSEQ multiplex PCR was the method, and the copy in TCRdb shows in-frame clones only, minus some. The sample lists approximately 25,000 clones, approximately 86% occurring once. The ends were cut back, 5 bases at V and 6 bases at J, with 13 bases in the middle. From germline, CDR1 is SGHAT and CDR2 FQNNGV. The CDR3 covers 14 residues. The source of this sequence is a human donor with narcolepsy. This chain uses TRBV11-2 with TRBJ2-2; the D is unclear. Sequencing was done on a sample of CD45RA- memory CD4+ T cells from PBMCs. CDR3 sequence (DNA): TGTGCCAGCAGCCCGGGCCCCCCGTCCGGGGAGCTGTTTTTT. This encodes CASSPGPPSGELFF.